This T cell receptor beta chain was obtained from a study of T cells in Graves' hyperthyroidism and ophthalmopathy. Study findings and constraints: The model anticipated ophthalmopathy a median approximately 6.7 months pre-onset. Most clonotypes expanded in the thyroid (above 0.001) were also present in blood.

RNA transcripts were the template for amplifying TCR beta CDR3 regions. The HTBI primer set drove a first-round RT-PCR of the TCR CDR3. TCRdb reprocessed the multiplex PCR reads with MiXCR, giving one entry per CDR3 protein. This table has about 560,000 distinct CDR3 sequences, around 16% appearing once. Absence of ophthalmopathy progression within 18 months defined stable Graves' hyperthyroidism. The study based diagnoses on clinical symptoms, serum thyroxine and TRAb, thyroid ultrasound and orbital computed tomography. In the case of this clonotype: Its antigen is currently unknown. This may arise from a read error, as a much more abundant clone is one base away. Since no conserved phenylalanine or tryptophan closes the CDR3, a read error is the likely cause.

V was clipped by 4 bases and J by 0 bases, with 10 bases between them. CDR1 is MDHEN, CDR2 SYDVKM, per germline. The CDR3 is 14 amino acids. The chain links TRBV28 to TRBJ2-7; possible D gene TRBD1, 5 bases. The receptor was isolated from a woman in her 30s with Graves' hyperthyroidism. Sequenced: blood. The CDR3 loop reads CASSSGSISYEQYL. As DNA, the CDR3 is TGTGCCAGCAGTTCAGGGTCGATCTCCTACGAGCAGTACTTA.